The TCR beta chain under discussion was sequenced for a study of T cells after yellow fever vaccination (dated by TCRdb to the late 2010s). General notes on the study: The SMART-Seq v4 Ultra Low Input RNA kit was used to prepare libraries from fractions with low cell numbers. To follow T-cell clones before and after both primary and booster YFV17D yellow fever vaccination, bulk TCR alpha and beta repertoires underwent longitudinal sequencing. Two healthy male donors, one aged 18 to 29 and one aged 30 to 40 years, made up the cohort. Bulk PBMC replicates and cell subsets were isolated from blood drawn at multiple timepoints before and after both primary and secondary immunization. Paper-wide results and their limitations: After the booster, most clones that had expanded after primary vaccination were detected again (about 95% of CD4 and around 88% of CD8), suggesting broad maintenance of memory. The secondary T-cell response was weaker than the primary response but faster, peaking on day 5 instead of day 15. A small share of clonotypes occurred in both CD4 and CD8 compartments, likely arising from convergent recombination. The study included only two donors, which limits how far the findings can be generalized. Computational filtering was required because FACS-sorted repertoires could contain abundant contaminating clonotypes from the bulk population.

Interpreted using the paper, the treatment or condition label stands for: live attenuated yellow fever vaccine strain. PBMCs were isolated from peripheral blood using a standard Ficoll-Paque protocol. Dynabeads CD4 and CD8 positive selection kits were used to isolate CD4 and CD8 T-cell fractions. TriZol was used to extract RNA from bulk PBMCs, from CD4 and CD8 fractions, and from dextramer-positive and dextramer-negative fractions. The germline V gene yields LGHNT for CDR1 and FRNRAP for CDR2. There are 15 amino acids in the CDR3, from cysteine to phenylalanine inclusive. Just CDR3 DNA is preserved here, 45 bases in frame from base 1. Deletion took 0 bases off V and 1 base off J, with a span of 7 bases between the germline ends. In this sample, this clonotype turned up a few times. The specificity of this receptor is unknown. Base qualities are not at hand, and no much larger clone is one base apart.

TCR cDNA was made using 5'RACE template switching, a step that added a universal primer site and unique molecular identifiers. Priming of cDNA synthesis was performed from both the TCR alpha and TCR beta constant segments. Library amplification involved two PCR steps, and the second step added sample barcodes and sequencing adapters. Libraries were sequenced on Illumina HiSeq 2500 (2x100 bp) or NovaSeq (2x150 bp). In the source study's methods: MIGEC handled demultiplexing of reads and collapsing into UMI consensus sequences, while MiXCR performed V(D)J alignment. Vaccine-responding clonotypes were identified with edgeR using replicate PBMC samples, with FDR below 0.01 and a log2 fold change above 5 up to day 15 being required. Bulk clonotypes were assigned CD4 or CD8 identity according to which sequenced CD4 or CD8 repertoire held them at higher abundance. TCRdb took the public reads, trimmed them with fastp at Q25, ran MiXCR for clone calling and kept in-frame beta chains. Identical CDR3 protein sequences are pooled into one entry, listed with their most common genes and DNA. TCRdb's processing, not the authors', yielded these V and J calls. The sample contains roughly 250,000 distinct CDR3 sequences, 13% of them found a single time. Together, the top ten hold around 0.55% of the sample.

This specimen was CD4+ T cells sorted from PBMCs, taken 45 days after the yellow fever booster vaccination. This chain is built from TRBV12-5 and TRBJ2-1; TRBD2 is perhaps the D gene, given 5 matching bases. The source of this sequence is a man aged 25-45 years who received the YFV17D yellow fever vaccine. In nucleotides, the sequence is TGTGCTAGTGGTTTGGTTCCGGGGTCCTACAATGAGCAGTTCTTC. Its translation is CASGLVPGSYNEQFF. The full variable domain, completed from the reference TRBV12-5 and TRBJ2-1 proteins outside the CDR3, reads DARVTQTPRHKVTEMGQEVTMRCQPILGHNTVFWYRQTMMQGLELLAYFRNRAPLDDSGMPKDRFSAEMPDATLATLKIQPSEPRDSAVYFCASGLVPGSYNEQFFGPGTRLTVL.